Described below is a single T cell receptor beta chain sequence and its context. Its antigen is not identified. Unrecorded immune exposure was likely among donors, who were nominally healthy when sampled. The record originates from a study of cytomegalovirus exposure and HLA in healthy donors. Study-wide points: In a later analysis, TCR beta V- and J-gene trimming was associated with a missense DCLRE1C variant. TCR beta sequences reportedly predicted the HLA-A and HLA-B alleles of most subjects accurately.

Germline V gene sequence: CDR1 LGHNA, CDR2 YNFKEQ. The CDR3 is made up of 14 amino acids. Trimming removed 1 base at V and 7 bases at J, with 11 bases between. With 60 Vbeta and 13 Jbeta primers, the PCR was carried out. Profiled with immunoSEQ multiplex PCR; TCRdb holds only in-frame clones, not every one. This table has 150,000 to 200,000 clones, roughly 74% appearing once. This sequence was found in a man aged 18 to 35 in good health and CMV-seropositive. The chain recombines TRBV4-2 with TRBJ1-5, with a tentative D call TRBD1 (5 bases). The source material was PBMCs. The CDR3 nucleotides read TGTGCCAGCAGCCAAGTTAAGGGGCCACAGCCCCAGCATTTT. It translates to CASSQVKGPQPQHF.